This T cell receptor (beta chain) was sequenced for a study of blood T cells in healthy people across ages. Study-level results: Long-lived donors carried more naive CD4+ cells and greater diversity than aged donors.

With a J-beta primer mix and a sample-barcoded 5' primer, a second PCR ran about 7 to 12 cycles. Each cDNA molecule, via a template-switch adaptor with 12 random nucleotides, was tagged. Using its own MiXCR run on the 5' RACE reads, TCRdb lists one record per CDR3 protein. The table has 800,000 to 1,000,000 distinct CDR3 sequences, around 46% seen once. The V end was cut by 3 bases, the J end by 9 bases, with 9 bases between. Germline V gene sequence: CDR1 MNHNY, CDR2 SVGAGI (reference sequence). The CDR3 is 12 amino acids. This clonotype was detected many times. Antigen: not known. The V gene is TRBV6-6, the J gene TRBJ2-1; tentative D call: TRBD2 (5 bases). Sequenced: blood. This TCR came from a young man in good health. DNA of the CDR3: TGTGCCAGCAGTTATCCTAGCTTTGAGCAGTTCTTC. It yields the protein CASSYPSFEQFF.